This T cell receptor (beta chain) derives from a study of T cells in Graves' hyperthyroidism and ophthalmopathy. This clonotype was seen many times. Its specificity is not known. The CDR3 length is 15 residues. The ends were cut back, 2 bases at V and 7 bases at J, with 18 bases in the middle. CDR1 SGHAT and CDR2 FQNNGV come from the germline V gene. General observations from the study: Blood also held most thyroid clonotypes expanded beyond 0.001.

The source material, RNA transcripts, was used to amplify TCR beta CDR3 regions. With the HTBI primer set, the TCR CDR3 went through a first round of RT-PCR. Via MiXCR, TCRdb re-called the multiplex PCR reads, giving one row per CDR3 protein. The table has more than 500,000 distinct CDR3 sequences, 15% to 20% seen once. The chain uses TRBV11-2 and TRBJ2-7; TRBD1 might be the D (5 bases). This TCR came from a woman in her 30s with Graves' hyperthyroidism. The material sequenced was blood. The CDR3 DNA reads TGTGCCAGCAGCTTAAGGGGCATGATCGGCGGAGAGCAGTACTTC. Protein: CASSLRGMIGGEQYF.